What follows are 14 T cell receptor beta chains derived from one specimen sequenced in a study of T cells in Graves' hyperthyroidism and ophthalmopathy. TCR beta CDR3 region amplification was performed from RNA transcripts. In the first-round RT-PCR of the TCR CDR3, the HTBI primer set was used. TCRdb used MiXCR to reprocess the multiplex PCR reads, holding one entry per CDR3 protein. The sample holds fewer than 450,000 distinct CDR3 sequences, 13% to 15% seen once. Sequencing was performed on blood. The receptors were sampled from a woman in her sixties with Graves' ophthalmopathy.

A few counts support this clonotype. This chain joins TRBV9 and TRBJ2-1; 8 bases align to TRBD2. The CDR3 has 14 residues. Germline V gene data show CDR1 as SGDLS and CDR2 as YYNGEE. Trimming removed 3 bases from V and 7 bases from J; junction bases left unmatched: 6. The CDR3 loop is CASSARLAINEQFF. CDR3 DNA sequence: TGTGCCAGCAGCGCACGACTAGCGATAAATGAGCAGTTCTTC.

This clonotype was detected many times. The chain carries TRBV2 and TRBJ2-1, with D perhaps assigned TRBD1 or TRBD2 (5 bases each). Germline lookup yields CDR1 SNHLY and CDR2 FYNNEI. This CDR3 has 15 amino acids. Trimming shortened V by 6 bases and J by 4 bases, and 16 bases separated the two germline ends. The CDR3 bases are TGTGCCAGCAGCCCCCACCCCGGGACGTACAATGAGCAGTTCTTC. The encoded protein is CASSPHPGTYNEQFF. Based on the CDR3 plus reference TRBV2 and TRBJ2-1, the full variable domain is EPEVTQTPSHQVTQMGQEVILRCVPISNHLYFYWYRQILGQKVEFLVSFYNNEISEKSEIFDDQFSVERPDGSNFTLKIRSTKLEDSAMYFCASSPHPGTYNEQFFGPGTRLTVL.

This clonotype occurred many times. The chain employs TRBV6-1 and TRBJ2-5; D gene ambiguous. Germline CDR1 reads MNHNS; CDR2 reads SASEGT. Trimming cost V 4 bases and J 3 bases, with 9 bases left between them. The CDR3 contains 13 residues. CDR3 protein: CASSVIVEETQYF. The CDR3 nucleotides are TGTGCCAGCAGTGTAATAGTTGAAGAGACCCAGTACTTC.

Regarding this clonotype: This clone may be a read error of a much larger clone one base away. V is TRBV7-6 and J is TRBJ2-2; a possible D gene is TRBD1 (6 bases). Germline CDR1 and CDR2: SGHVS and FNYEAQ. V lost 3 bases and J 12 bases, leaving 11 bases between the germline ends. This CDR3 spans 12 amino acids. Here the CDR3 DNA reads TGTGCCAGCAGCTTGGTGAGGGGGAAGCTGTTTTTT. This sequence encodes CASSLVRGKLFF.

This clonotype was seen repeatedly, ten times or more. This sequence joins TRBV20-1 and TRBJ2-1, with 7 bases aligning to TRBD2. CDR1 and CDR2 from the germline V gene are DFQATT and SNEGSKA (reference sequence). J was trimmed by 7 bases and V by 3 bases; bases with no gene match: 6. The CDR3 loop spans 13 amino acids. CDR3 sequence reads: CSARPGRYNEQFF. CDR3 sequence (DNA): TGCAGTGCTAGGCCCGGGAGGTATAATGAGCAGTTCTTC.

This clonotype was found many times. The V gene is TRBV28, the J gene TRBJ1-1; 7 bases align to TRBD1. Germline values: CDR1 MDHEN, CDR2 SYDVKM. The CDR3 consists of 13 residues. The J segment lost 2 bases and the V segment lost 10 bases, leaving 7 bases of the junction unmatched. CDR3 bases: TGTGCCACCGGGACAGCGCCTAACACTGAAGCTTTCTTT. It yields the protein CATGTAPNTEAFF.

This clonotype has at least ten counts. V gene TRBV3-1 combines with J gene TRBJ2-7, with D possibly matching TRBD2 (6 bases). V gave up 8 bases and J gave up 7 bases, with 21 bases separating them. The CDR3 covers 14 residues. Germline V gene sequence: CDR1 LGHDT, CDR2 YNNKEL (reference sequence). This CDR3 reads CASGMRAGSGEQYF. For the CDR3, the DNA is TGTGCCAGCGGGATGAGAGCGGGTTCGGGGGAGCAGTACTTC.

The V gene is TRBV12-3 or TRBV12-4, the J gene TRBJ2-7; TRBD1 or TRBD2 may be the D gene (5 bases each). CDR3 size: 13 residues. Trimming took 6 bases from V and 4 from J, leaving 13 bases between them. The CDR3 DNA reads as TGTGCCAGCAGGGGGACCCCGGGGTACGAGCAGTACTTC. Amino acid sequence: CASRGTPGYEQYF.

The rearrangement joins TRBV2 to TRBJ2-1, with a possible D match to TRBD2 (6 bases). This CDR3 is 14 amino acids long. V was shortened by 4 bases and J by 7 bases, with 14 bases between the two germline ends. Germline V gene lookup returns CDR1 SNHLY and CDR2 FYNNEI. CDR3 region: CASSGYLGRNEQFF. The CDR3 coding sequence is TGTGCCAGCAGTGGTTACCTAGGGAGGAATGAGCAGTTCTTC.

This clonotype has just a few counts. The chain combines TRBV19 with TRBJ2-6; no clear D gene. This CDR3 comprises 16 residues. Germline V gives CDR1 LNHDA, CDR2 SQIVND (reference sequence). The V gene lost 1 base and the J gene lost 4 bases, with 11 bases spanning the gap. CDR3: CASSIAQVSGANVLTF. As DNA, the CDR3 is TGTGCCAGTAGTATAGCCCAGGTTTCAGGGGCCAACGTCCTGACTTTC.

This clonotype has at least ten counts. The chain recombines TRBV3-1 with TRBJ1-3; TRBD1 aligns across 7 bases. CDR1 is LGHDT and CDR2 is YNNKEL in the germline V gene (reference sequence). With 0 bases clipped from V and 0 bases from J, the junction kept 2 bases outside the gene matches. The CDR3 consists of 16 residues. The CDR3 nucleotides read TGTGCCAGCAGCCAAGAGGGACAGTACTCTGGAAACACCATATATTTT. This translates into CASSQEGQYSGNTIYF.

This clonotype was counted at least ten times. The chain links TRBV7-2 to TRBJ1-6, with a tentative D call TRBD1 (5 bases). This CDR3 spans 14 amino acids. Trimming cost V 1 base and J 10 bases, with 11 bases left between them. From germline, CDR1 is SGHTA and CDR2 FQGNSA. The CDR3 protein is CASSLEGTGSPLHF. The DNA of the CDR3 is TGTGCCAGCAGCTTAGAGGGGACCGGGTCACCCCTCCACTTT.

This clonotype was picked up many times. The J gene is TRBJ2-5, the V gene TRBV2, with D perhaps matching TRBD1 (6 bases). The CDR3 sequence is 13 residues long. In germline, CDR1 is SNHLY, CDR2 FYNNEI. Trimming removed 8 bases at V and 2 bases at J, with 12 bases between. This chain's CDR3 is CASSRRGQETQYF. DNA for the CDR3: TGTGCCAGCTCCCGCAGGGGACAAGAGACCCAGTACTTC.

The chain joins TRBV9 to TRBJ2-5, with D possibly matching TRBD1 (5 bases). CDR3 size: 15 residues. Trimming stripped 5 bases from V and 5 bases from J, with 19 bases between. Germline CDR1 is SGDLS and CDR2 is YYNGEE. CDR3: CASSRLAAGYETQYF. In DNA form, the CDR3 reads TGTGCCAGCAGTCGCCTCGCGGCAGGGTATGAGACCCAGTACTTC.